Each of the 11 T cell receptor beta chains below was sequenced from the same sample in a study of blood T cell repertoires in COVID-19. Profiling relied on immunoSEQ multiplex PCR, and the TCRdb table lists in-frame clones only, not all of them. In the table there are around 75,000 clones, more than 75% of which are singletons. Sequencing was carried out using peripheral blood. These receptors came from a human donor in a cohort sampled during active COVID-19.

V and J are TRBV15 and TRBJ2-2, with D possibly matching TRBD1 (5 bases). The CDR3 contains 15 residues. CDR1 is LNHNV and CDR2 is YYDKDF in the germline V gene (reference sequence). V was trimmed by 0 bases and J by 8 bases, leaving 13 bases between them. The chain's CDR3 is CATSRDVRQGGELFF. The DNA of the CDR3 is TGTGCCACCAGCAGAGATGTACGCCAGGGTGGGGAGCTGTTTTTT.

The chain carries TRBV30 and TRBJ2-3, with TRBD2 identical over 10 bases. V was clipped by 3 bases and J by 2 bases; unmatched bases: 11. The germline gives CDR1 GTSNPN, CDR2 SVGIG (reference sequence). The CDR3 extends over 17 amino acids. This CDR3 is CAWSFTVLAGDTDTQYF. CDR3 coding DNA: TGTGCCTGGAGCTTCACGGTTCTAGCGGGAGACACAGATACGCAGTATTTT.

The gene calls are TRBV30 and TRBJ1-5; D ambiguous. Trimming stripped 4 bases from V and 8 bases from J, with 18 bases between. The CDR3 length is 14 residues. Germline lookup yields CDR1 GTSNPN and CDR2 SVGIG (reference sequence). The CDR3 DNA is TGTGCCTGGACGGGTAGCCGAGTAATCAAGCCCCAGCATTTT. Translated, it gives CAWTGSRVIKPQHF.

This clone has a handful of counts. V usage is TRBV27 and J usage is TRBJ1-1; maybe TRBD1 (5 bases). Per germline, CDR1 MNHEY and CDR2 SMNVEV (reference sequence). V dropped 2 bases and J dropped 1 base, with 11 bases sitting between them. The CDR3 runs to 15 residues. The CDR3 spells CASSLISGGNTEAFF. In nucleotides, the CDR3 is TGTGCCAGCAGTTTAATATCCGGGGGGAACACTGAAGCTTTCTTT.

The rearrangement uses TRBV5-6 and TRBJ2-5; D possibly corresponds to TRBD2 (5 bases). The germline V gene has CDR1 SGHDT and CDR2 YYEEEE. The CDR3 is made up of 14 amino acids. V was trimmed by 0 bases and J by 2 bases, leaving 8 bases between them. The CDR3 DNA reads TGTGCCAGCAGCTTGGACGGGGTTCAAGAGACCCAGTACTTC. Its protein is CASSLDGVQETQYF.

The chain joins TRBV2 to TRBJ1-5; TRBD1 aligns across 7 bases. The junction had 6 bases not matched to a gene; V was cut back by 4 bases and J by 6 bases. The CDR3 sequence is 14 residues long. Germline CDR1 is SNHLY and CDR2 is FYNNEI. In DNA, the CDR3 is TGTGCCAGCAGTGGACAGGGCCGGAGTCAGCCCCAGCATTTT. This translates into CASSGQGRSQPQHF.

The chain combines TRBV9 with TRBJ2-2, with D perhaps matching TRBD1 (6 bases). The CDR3 spans 15 residues. Germline values: CDR1 SGDLS, CDR2 YYNGEE. The ends were cut back, 0 bases at V and 7 bases at J, with 13 bases in the middle. The CDR3 nucleotides are TGTGCCAGCAGCGTAGGGGGACATACGGACGGGGAGCTGTTTTTT. Protein: CASSVGGHTDGELFF.

Comments on this clone: Additional DNA sequences in this sample encode the identical CDR3. The chain uses TRBV7-2 and TRBJ2-5; TRBD1 matches 11 bases. This CDR3 has 16 residues. Germline CDR1 and CDR2: SGHTA and FQGNSA. The trim removed 5 bases at V and 5 bases at J, leaving 10 bases unmatched. CDR3 DNA: TGTGCCAGCAGCCCCCTTGGACAGGGGGCTGGGGAGACCCAGTACTTC. Its translation is CASSPLGQGAGETQYF.

The V call is TRBV7-2, the J call TRBJ1-5; D possibly corresponds to TRBD1 (5 bases). Trimming cost V 7 bases and J 5 bases, with 12 bases left between them. Germline loops: CDR1 SGHTA, CDR2 FQGNSA. CDR3 length: 13 residues. The DNA for the CDR3 is TGTGCCAGCACCCCGCGCAGGGATCAGCCCCAGCATTTT. It encodes CASTPRRDQPQHF.

This clone was seen only once. This rearrangement joins TRBV15 to TRBJ2-7; D is perhaps TRBD1 (5 bases). The CDR3 extends over 13 amino acids. The V gene lost 0 bases and the J gene lost 9 bases, with 12 bases spanning the gap. Germline V gene data show CDR1 as LNHNV and CDR2 as YYDKDF (reference sequence). In DNA, the CDR3 is TGTGCCACCAGCAGAGATTTGCCCCAGGGGCAGTACTTC. Its translation is CATSRDLPQGQYF.

The chain carries TRBV11-2 and TRBJ2-7, with a possible D match to TRBD2 (6 bases). CDR3 size: 15 residues. Germline V gene sequence: CDR1 SGHAT, CDR2 FQNNGV. V lost 5 bases, J lost 7 bases, and 21 bases lay in between. In DNA form, the CDR3 reads TGTGCCAGCAGCCTATATGGCGGGGCCACCCTGGAGCAGTACTTC. Residues: CASSLYGGATLEQYF.